This T cell receptor beta chain was retrieved from a study of cytomegalovirus exposure and HLA in healthy donors. General observations from the study: Earlier findings revealed that most TCR beta V segments proved productive either about 87% or about 30% of the time.

The PCR had 60 Vbeta and 13 Jbeta primers. Clones were read by immunoSEQ multiplex PCR, and TCRdb kept only the in-frame ones, dropping some. In the table there are nearly 95,000 clones, less than 10% of which are singletons. This CDR3 spans 15 amino acids. Trimming removed 3 bases at V and 1 base at J, with 12 bases between. CDR1 and CDR2 (germline): LNHDA, SQIVND (reference sequence). About this clone: The antigen remains unidentified.

This chain uses TRBV19 with TRBJ1-1, with a weak D call TRBD1 (5 bases). This TCR was sampled from a middle-aged man in good health and CMV-seronegative. The sequencing input was PBMCs. The CDR3 DNA sequence: TGTGCCAGTAGTATGTTGTCAGGGCGGAACACTGAAGCTTTCTTT. Translation: CASSMLSGRNTEAFF. The full variable domain, completed using reference TRBV19 and TRBJ1-1, is DGGITQSPKYLFRKEGQNVTLSCEQNLNHDAMYWYRQDPGQGLRLIYYSQIVNDFQKGDIAEGYSVSREKKESFPLTVTSAQKNPTAFYLCASSMLSGRNTEAFFGQGTRLTVV.